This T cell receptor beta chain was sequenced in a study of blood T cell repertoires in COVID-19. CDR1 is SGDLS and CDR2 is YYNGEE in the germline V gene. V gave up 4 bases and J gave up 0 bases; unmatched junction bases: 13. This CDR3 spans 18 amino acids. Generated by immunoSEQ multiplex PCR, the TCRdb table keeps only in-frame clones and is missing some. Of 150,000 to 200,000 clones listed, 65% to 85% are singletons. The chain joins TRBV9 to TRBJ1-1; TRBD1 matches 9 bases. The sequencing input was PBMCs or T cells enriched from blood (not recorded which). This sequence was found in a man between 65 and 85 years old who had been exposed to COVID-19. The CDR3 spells CASSFGTGRLDMNTEAFF. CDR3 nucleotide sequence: TGTGCCAGCAGCTTCGGGACAGGGCGTTTAGATATGAACACTGAAGCTTTCTTT.